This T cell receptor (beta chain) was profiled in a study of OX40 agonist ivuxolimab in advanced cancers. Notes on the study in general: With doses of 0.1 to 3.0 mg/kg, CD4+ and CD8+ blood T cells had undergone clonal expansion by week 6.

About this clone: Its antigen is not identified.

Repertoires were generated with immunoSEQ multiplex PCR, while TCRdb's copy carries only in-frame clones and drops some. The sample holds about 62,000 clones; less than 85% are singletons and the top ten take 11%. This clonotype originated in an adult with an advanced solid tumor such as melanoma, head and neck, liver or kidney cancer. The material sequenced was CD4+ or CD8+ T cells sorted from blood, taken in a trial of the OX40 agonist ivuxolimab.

In nucleotides, the CDR3 is TGCGCCAGCCGCCTAAACAGGGTCGCCTACGAGCAGTACTTC. Protein product: CASRLNRVAYEQYF. This chain links TRBV4-3 with TRBJ2-7; D is possibly TRBD1 (6 bases). CDR1 and CDR2 from the germline V gene are LGHNA and YSLEER. This CDR3 region has 14 residues. V dropped 8 bases and J dropped 2 bases, with 16 bases sitting between them.